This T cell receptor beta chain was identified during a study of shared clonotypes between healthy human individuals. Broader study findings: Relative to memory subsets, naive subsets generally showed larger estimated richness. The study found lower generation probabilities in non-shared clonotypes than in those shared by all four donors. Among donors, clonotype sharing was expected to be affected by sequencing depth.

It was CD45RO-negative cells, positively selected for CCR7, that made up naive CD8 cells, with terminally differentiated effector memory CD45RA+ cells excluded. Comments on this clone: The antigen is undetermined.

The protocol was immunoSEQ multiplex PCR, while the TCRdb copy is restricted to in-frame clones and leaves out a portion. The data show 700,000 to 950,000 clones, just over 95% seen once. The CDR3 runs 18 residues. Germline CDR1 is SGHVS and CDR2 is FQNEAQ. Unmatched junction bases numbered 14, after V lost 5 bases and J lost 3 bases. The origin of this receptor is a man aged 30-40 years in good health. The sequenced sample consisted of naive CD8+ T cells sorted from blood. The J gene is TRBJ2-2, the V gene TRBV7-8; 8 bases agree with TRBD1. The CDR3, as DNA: TGTGCCAGCAGCGGCCGTAGAGACAGGGGTAGCGACACCGGGGAGCTGTTTTTT. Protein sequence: CASSGRRDRGSDTGELFF.